Presented here are 8 T cell receptor beta chains from one specimen sequenced in a study of beta chain features in type 1 diabetes. The study, taken as a whole, reports: There was a moderate but significant shortening of TCRB CDR3s in all four CD4+ subsets of Type 1 diabetes patients.

The antigens these receptors bind are not known. TCRB transcripts that were expressed got sequenced, as all of the isolated RNA had been reverse transcribed. The table came from immunoSEQ multiplex PCR; TCRdb's copy has only in-frame clones and leaves some out. The sample holds around 260,000 clones, roughly 24% seen once. Sequences were obtained from naive CD4+ T cells from blood. The origin of the receptors is a woman in her thirties with type 1 diabetes.

The rearrangement links TRBV15 to TRBJ1-5; 7 bases line up with TRBD1. Germline V gene data show CDR1 as LNHNV and CDR2 as YYDKDF (reference sequence). The CDR3 spans 19 residues. Trimming took 0 bases from V and 0 from J; bases not matched to a gene: 11. The CDR3 reads CATSRDPETGFLSNQPQHF. In DNA form, the CDR3 reads TGTGCCACCAGCAGAGATCCTGAGACAGGGTTTCTTAGCAATCAGCCCCAGCATTTT.

This clone has only a few counts. The chain employs TRBV30 and TRBJ1-2; D is undetermined. The germline CDR1 and CDR2 sequences are GTSNPN and SVGIG (reference sequence). CDR3 length: 13 amino acids. V was trimmed by 4 bases and J by 8 bases, leaving 17 bases between them. CDR3 DNA sequence: TGTGCCTGGAACCTCGACATAATCCGGGGCTACACCTTC. Translating it yields CAWNLDIIRGYTF.

This clone appeared a few times. The chain has TRBV29-1 and TRBJ1-1; maybe TRBD1 (5 bases). The ends were cut back, 1 base at V and 6 bases at J, with 15 bases in the middle. CDR3 size: 14 residues. Germline CDR1 and CDR2: SQVTM and ANQGSEA. CDR3 protein: CSVEVPGLKAEAFF. The CDR3 DNA follows: TGCAGCGTTGAAGTGCCAGGGTTAAAAGCTGAAGCTTTCTTT.

This sequence joins TRBV15 and TRBJ1-1, with D tentatively TRBD1 (5 bases). This CDR3 contains 14 residues. Germline CDR1 is LNHNV and CDR2 is YYDKDF (reference sequence). Trimming pared 8 bases from V and 0 bases from J, leaving 13 bases between. The CDR3 DNA sequence: TGTGCCACCTCCAAGGTCAGGGTGAACACTGAAGCTTTCTTT. Amino acids: CATSKVRVNTEAFF.

This clone was observed once. The chain joins TRBV5-1 to TRBJ2-3, with D possibly matching TRBD2 (7 bases). CDR1 SGHRS and CDR2 YFSETQ come from the germline V gene. Trimming cost V 5 bases and J 6 bases, with 16 bases left between them. The CDR3 sequence is 14 residues long. The CDR3 reads CASSSGGAADTQYF. The CDR3 DNA is TGCGCCAGCAGTTCTGGGGGGGCGGCGGATACGCAGTATTTT.

V and J are TRBV27 and TRBJ2-7, with TRBD2 matching over 14 bases. The CDR3 runs to 15 residues. The germline V gene encodes CDR1 MNHEY and CDR2 SMNVEV (reference sequence). Trimming removed 6 bases from V and 3 bases from J; junction bases left unmatched: 4. The DNA of the CDR3 is TGTGCCAGCAGCCTTGGGACTAGCGGGGGCTACGAGCAGTACTTC. It translates to CASSLGTSGGYEQYF.

In this sample, this clone turned up a few times. The chain has TRBV28 and TRBJ1-2; 9 bases map to TRBD1. The germline V gene has CDR1 MDHEN and CDR2 SYDVKM. The CDR3 spans 13 residues. After removal of 5 bases from V and 10 bases from J, the junction contained 8 bases not matched to a gene. CDR3 DNA sequence: TGTGCCAGCAGTGCGACAGGGGGGATCGTCTACACCTTC. As protein: CASSATGGIVYTF.

This clone occurred a few times. V usage is TRBV19 and J usage is TRBJ2-4, with a possible D match to TRBD2 (6 bases). Germline V lookup: CDR1 LNHDA, CDR2 SQIVND (reference sequence). This CDR3 contains 16 residues. V was cut by 1 base and J by 2 bases, with 12 bases left in between. In DNA form, the CDR3 reads TGTGCCAGTAGTATAGGGGGGGACGGGACCAAAAACATTCAGTACTTC. Encoded protein: CASSIGGDGTKNIQYF.